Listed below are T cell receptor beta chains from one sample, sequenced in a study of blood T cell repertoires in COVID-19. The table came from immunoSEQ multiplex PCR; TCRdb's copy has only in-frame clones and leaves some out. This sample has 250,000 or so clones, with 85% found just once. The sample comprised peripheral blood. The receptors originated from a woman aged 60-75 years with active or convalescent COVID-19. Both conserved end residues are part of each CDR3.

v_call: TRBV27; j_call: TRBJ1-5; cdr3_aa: CASSLTGRDQPQHF
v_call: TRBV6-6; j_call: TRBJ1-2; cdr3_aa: CASSRDRGYGYTF
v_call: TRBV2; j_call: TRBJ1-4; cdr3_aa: CASMGDRGLSNEKLFF
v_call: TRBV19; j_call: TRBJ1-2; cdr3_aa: CASSIEGRGRGYTF
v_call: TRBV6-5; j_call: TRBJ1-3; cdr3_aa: CASRTVNSGNTIYF
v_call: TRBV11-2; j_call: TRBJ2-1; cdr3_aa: CTIAGLIGDEQFF
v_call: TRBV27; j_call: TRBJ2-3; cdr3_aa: CASRPVGAASTDTQYF
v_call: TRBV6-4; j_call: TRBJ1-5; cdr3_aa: CASSVGPNQPQHF
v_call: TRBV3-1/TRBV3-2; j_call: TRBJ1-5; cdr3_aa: CASSPGDNQPQHF
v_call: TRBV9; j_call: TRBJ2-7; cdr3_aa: CASSATPRGEQYF
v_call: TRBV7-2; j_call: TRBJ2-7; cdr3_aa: CASSLGQGHEQYF
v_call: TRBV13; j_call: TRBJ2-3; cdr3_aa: CASSPSFGLAGDSTQYF
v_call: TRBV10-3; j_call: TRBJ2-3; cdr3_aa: CAIRLGLDPSDTQYF
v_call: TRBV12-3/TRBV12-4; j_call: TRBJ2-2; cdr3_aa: CASKTSPSGELFF
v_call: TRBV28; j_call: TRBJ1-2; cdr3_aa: CASSSGTAYGYTF
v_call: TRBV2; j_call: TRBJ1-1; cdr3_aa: CASSVGGEWTEAFF
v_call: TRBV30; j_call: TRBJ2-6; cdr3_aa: CAWSVGGSSGANVLTF
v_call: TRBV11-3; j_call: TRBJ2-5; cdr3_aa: CASSPLMDREETQYF
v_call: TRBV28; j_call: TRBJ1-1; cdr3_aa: CASREPGQGREAFF
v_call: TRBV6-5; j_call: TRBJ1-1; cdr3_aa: CASTWTVQRNTEAFF
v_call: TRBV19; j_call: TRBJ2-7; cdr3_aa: CASSIGPGLAGVEQYF
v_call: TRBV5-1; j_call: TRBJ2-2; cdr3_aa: CASSLDMTSGYTGELFF
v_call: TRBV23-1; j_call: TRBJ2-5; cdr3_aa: CARGPGGLEETQYF
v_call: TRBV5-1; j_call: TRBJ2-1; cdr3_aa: CASTRRSSYNEQFF
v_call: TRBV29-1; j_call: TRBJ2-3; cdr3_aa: CSVDLGGALDTQYF
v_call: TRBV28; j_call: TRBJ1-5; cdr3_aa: CASRTGNQPQHF
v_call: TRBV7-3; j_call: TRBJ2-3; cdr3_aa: CASSLQAGGVDTQYF
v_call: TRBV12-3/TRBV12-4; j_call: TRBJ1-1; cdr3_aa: CASSHNRVEAFF
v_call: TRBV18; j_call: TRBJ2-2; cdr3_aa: CASSPGLAGGSGELFF
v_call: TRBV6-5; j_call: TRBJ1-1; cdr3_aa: CASSPLTGPDTEAFF
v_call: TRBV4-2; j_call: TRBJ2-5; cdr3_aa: CASSKSPSETQYF